A single sample is the source of the 26 T cell receptor beta chains below, sequenced in a study of cytomegalovirus exposure and HLA in healthy donors. PCR was performed using 60 Vbeta and 13 Jbeta primers. Sequenced by immunoSEQ multiplex PCR; TCRdb stores in-frame clones only, minus some. Of fewer than 65,000 clones in the sample, about 89% were seen once. Specimen: PBMCs. These receptors all stem from a man between 18 and 29 years old in good health and CMV-seronegative.

This chain's CDR3 is CASSGTGESEAFF. The CDR3 coding sequence is TGTGCCAGTAGTGGGACAGGGGAAAGTGAAGCTTTCTTT. This sequence joins TRBV19 and TRBJ1-1, with 10 bases lining up with TRBD1. Germline assignment: CDR1 LNHDA and CDR2 SQIVND (reference sequence). After removal of 5 bases from V and 7 bases from J, the junction contained 4 bases not matched to a gene. This CDR3 has 13 amino acids.

CDR3 nucleotides: TGCGCCAGCAGTGGTGGGGAGGCACAGCCCCAGCATTTT. The encoded protein is CASSGGEAQPQHF. The chain joins TRBV10-2 to TRBJ1-5; no clear D. The CDR3 length is 13 residues. Trimming removed 4 bases from V and 7 bases from J, with 11 bases in between. CDR1 is WSHSY, CDR2 SAAADI, per germline.

V usage is TRBV12-5 and J usage is TRBJ2-7, with 7 bases that match TRBD1. The junction had 3 bases not matched to a gene; V was cut back by 6 bases and J by 1 base. This CDR3 has 13 residues. Germline lookup yields CDR1 LGHNT and CDR2 FRNRAP. The CDR3 reads CASGRDSSYEQYF. The CDR3 bases are TGTGCTAGTGGCCGGGACAGTTCCTACGAGCAGTACTTC. Combining the CDR3 with reference TRBV12-5 and TRBJ2-7 gives the whole variable domain DARVTQTPRHKVTEMGQEVTMRCQPILGHNTVFWYRQTMMQGLELLAYFRNRAPLDDSGMPKDRFSAEMPDATLATLKIQPSEPRDSAVYFCASGRDSSYEQYFGPGTRLTVT.

The V and J genes are TRBV7-9 and TRBJ1-5; 9 bases map to TRBD1. The CDR3 runs to 15 residues. After removal of 1 base from V and 5 bases from J, the junction contained 3 bases not matched to a gene. The germline V gene encodes CDR1 SEHNR and CDR2 FQNEAQ (reference sequence). Here the CDR3 reads CASSLEGTGHQPQHF. For the CDR3, the DNA is TGTGCCAGCAGCTTAGAGGGGACAGGGCATCAGCCCCAGCATTTT.

The rearrangement joins TRBV5-1 to TRBJ1-6; 7 positions match TRBD1. Germline values: CDR1 SGHRS, CDR2 YFSETQ. This CDR3 has 14 residues. With 4 bases clipped from V and 9 bases from J, the junction kept 7 bases outside the gene matches. CDR3 nucleotides: TGCGCCAGCAGCCCCGGACAGGTTCTTTCACCCCTCCACTTT. It specifies CASSPGQVLSPLHF.

The V gene is TRBV6-5, the J gene TRBJ1-2; tentatively, D is TRBD1 (6 bases). V was shortened by 4 bases and J by 4 bases, with 10 bases between the two germline ends. The germline gives CDR1 MNHEY, CDR2 SVGAGI. This CDR3 comprises 13 residues. CDR3 amino acids: CASSLQGLYGYTF. Written as DNA, the CDR3 is TGTGCCAGCAGTTTACAGGGCCTCTATGGCTACACCTTC.

The rearrangement links TRBV11-2 to TRBJ1-1, with D perhaps TRBD1 (6 bases). Trimming took off 1 base at V and 1 base at J, with 10 bases between the two ends. The CDR3 extends over 15 amino acids. CDR1 is SGHAT and CDR2 is FQNNGV in the germline V gene. The CDR3 protein is CASSLGGRGNTEAFF. The CDR3 nucleotides are TGTGCCAGCAGCTTAGGGGGGCGAGGGAACACTGAAGCTTTCTTT. The complete variable domain, with remaining parts taken from reference TRBV11-2 and TRBJ1-1, reads EAGVAQSPRYKIIEKRQSVAFWCNPISGHATLYWYQQILGQGPKLLIQFQNNGVVDDSQLPKDRFSAERLKGVDSTLKIQPAKLEDSAVYLCASSLGGRGNTEAFFGQGTRLTVV.

The chain recombines TRBV30 with TRBJ2-4, with TRBD2 matching 9 bases. Germline-derived CDR1 and CDR2 are GTSNPN and SVGIG (reference sequence). The CDR3 runs 14 residues. V lost 6 bases and J lost 1; bases outside the gene matches: 4. Written as DNA, the CDR3 is TGTGCCTGCAGCGGGGGGATGGCCAAAAACATTCAGTACTTC. Translating gives CACSGGMAKNIQYF.

In this sample, this clone turned up once. The V gene is TRBV29-1, the J gene TRBJ2-2, with D perhaps TRBD2 (5 bases). The germline V gene encodes CDR1 SQVTM and CDR2 ANQGSEA. Trimming took 7 bases from V and 7 from J, leaving 22 bases between them. The CDR3 sequence is 15 residues long. CDR3 coding DNA: TGCAGCGCTGCTCTCGGAGCGCTCGAGGGCGGGGAGCTGTTTTTT. Its protein is CSAALGALEGGELFF.

The chain recombines TRBV20-1 with TRBJ1-2; D uncertain. V was pared by 0 bases and J by 8 bases, with 7 bases between. The CDR3 length is 11 residues. Germline V lookup: CDR1 DFQATT, CDR2 SNEGSKA (reference sequence). The CDR3 protein is CSAREGGGYTF. In nucleotides, the CDR3 is TGCAGTGCTAGAGAGGGAGGGGGCTACACCTTC.

The V call is TRBV7-2, the J call TRBJ2-7, with D unclear. The CDR3 spans 11 residues. V lost 5 bases to trimming and J lost 3 bases, with 5 bases between them. The V gene's germline CDR1 is SGHTA and CDR2 FQGNSA. The CDR3 here is CASSPLYEQYF. In DNA, the CDR3 is TGTGCCAGCAGCCCCCTCTACGAGCAGTACTTC.

This clone came up once. V is TRBV12-5 and J is TRBJ1-2; D gene ambiguous. Germline V lookup: CDR1 LGHNT, CDR2 FRNRAP. CDR3 length: 10 residues. V dropped 10 bases and J dropped 7 bases, with 10 bases sitting between them. DNA for the CDR3: TGTGCTACCCCTTGTAGTGGCTACACCTTC. The encoded protein is CATPCSGYTF.

The rearrangement uses TRBV7-8 and TRBJ2-3, with 9 bases aligning to TRBD2. Trimming cost V 5 bases and J 5 bases; bases outside gene matches: 11. This CDR3 has 16 amino acids. Germline V gene data show CDR1 as SGHVS and CDR2 as FQNEAQ. CDR3 in amino acids: CASSPQSAGGQDTQYF. The CDR3, as DNA: TGTGCCAGCAGCCCCCAGTCGGCGGGGGGGCAAGATACGCAGTATTTT.

The V and J genes are TRBV30 and TRBJ2-7; 7 bases are a match to TRBD1. CDR1 is GTSNPN and CDR2 is SVGIG in the germline V gene (reference sequence). Unmatched junction bases numbered 8, after V lost 4 bases and J lost 2 bases. The CDR3 has 14 residues. The CDR3 here is CAWTRDSYTYEQYF. Here the CDR3 DNA reads TGTGCCTGGACCCGGGACAGCTACACCTACGAGCAGTACTTC.

As to this clone: The junction does not match germline at one end; this may be a read error. The rearrangement uses TRBV6-5 and TRBJ2-5, with 13 nucleotides matching TRBD2. This CDR3 has 13 amino acids. CDR1 and CDR2 (germline): MNHEY, SVGAGI. The CDR3 here is CASSYTSGGAIDF. The CDR3 DNA is TGTGCCAGCAGTTACACTAGCGGGGGGGCCATCGACTTC.

V gene TRBV5-1 combines with J gene TRBJ1-2; the D is unclear. V was cut by 4 bases and J by 6 bases, with 10 bases left in between. The CDR3 covers 12 residues. Looked up from germline, CDR1 is SGHRS and CDR2 is YFSETQ. The CDR3 loop reads CASSPLSDGYTF. Written as DNA, the CDR3 is TGCGCCAGCAGCCCTCTCAGTGATGGCTACACCTTC.

The rearrangement joins TRBV11-2 to TRBJ2-7; 7 nucleotides agree with TRBD1. With 3 bases clipped from V and 7 bases from J, the junction kept 12 bases outside the gene matches. Germline CDR1 and CDR2: SGHAT and FQNNGV. CDR3 length: 15 amino acids. The CDR3 bases are TGTGCCAGCAGCTTTCAACCACAGGGGATGGGGGAGCAGTACTTC. This translates into CASSFQPQGMGEQYF.

The chain couples TRBV6-5 to TRBJ1-1; weak D call: TRBD1 (5 bases). Germline V CDR1 and CDR2: MNHEY, SVGAGI. V lost 6 bases and J 1 base, leaving 9 bases between the germline ends. The CDR3 runs 13 residues. This CDR3 reads CASRMTENTEAFF. The CDR3 nucleotides read TGTGCCAGCAGAATGACAGAGAACACTGAAGCTTTCTTT.

This sequence joins TRBV28 and TRBJ2-2; 13 bases match TRBD2. The CDR3 consists of 14 residues. J was trimmed by 5 bases and V by 7 bases; bases with no gene match: 1. In germline, CDR1 is MDHEN, CDR2 SYDVKM. This CDR3 is CASKLAGGTGELFF. The CDR3 coding sequence is TGTGCCAGCAAACTAGCGGGGGGGACCGGGGAGCTGTTTTTT.

The chain joins TRBV2 to TRBJ2-3; 8 nucleotides align to TRBD2. V trimming: 4 bases; J trimming: 4 bases; junction bases outside the gene matches: 16. In germline, CDR1 is SNHLY, CDR2 FYNNEI. The length of the CDR3 is 18 residues. The CDR3 loop is CASSVKLQLAVRADTQYF. The DNA of the CDR3 is TGTGCCAGCAGTGTAAAATTGCAACTAGCGGTCCGGGCAGATACGCAGTATTTT.

This chain links TRBV7-9 with TRBJ2-7; TRBD1 aligns across 9 bases. The ends lost 1 base at V and 3 bases at J; junction bases unmatched: 10. The germline CDR1 and CDR2 sequences are SEHNR and FQNEAQ (reference sequence). This CDR3 is built from 17 residues. DNA of the CDR3: TGTGCCAGCAGCTTAGTTGGACAGGGGCGAAAAAGCTACGAGCAGTACTTC. Translation: CASSLVGQGRKSYEQYF. The variable domain in full, with the rest retrieved from reference TRBV7-9 and TRBJ2-7, is DTGVSQNPRHKITKRGQNVTFRCDPISEHNRLYWYRQTLGQGPEFLTYFQNEAQLEKSRLLSDRFSAERPKGSFSTLEIQRTEQGDSAMYLCASSLVGQGRKSYEQYFGPGTRLTVT.

The chain recombines TRBV14 with TRBJ2-5; TRBD1 might be the D (6 bases). V was trimmed by 3 bases and J by 5 bases, leaving 19 bases between them. Per the germline V gene, CDR1 is SGHDN and CDR2 is FVKESK. The CDR3 extends over 16 amino acids. The CDR3 DNA reads as TGTGCCAGCAGCCAGGACCGGTACAGGGATTATGAGACCCAGTACTTC. This encodes CASSQDRYRDYETQYF.

This clone was counted only a few times. The chain combines TRBV6-6 with TRBJ1-6; no definite D call. The CDR3 is made up of 15 amino acids. Trimming removed 6 bases from V and 5 bases from J, with 14 bases in between. In germline, CDR1 is MNHNY, CDR2 SVGAGI (reference sequence). The CDR3 reads CASSRLRANNSPLHF. The CDR3 coding sequence is TGTGCCAGCAGCCGACTGAGGGCAAATAATTCACCCCTCCACTTT.

The rearrangement links TRBV7-2 to TRBJ1-3; D perhaps matches TRBD1 (6 bases). This CDR3 is built from 14 residues. V dropped 4 bases and J dropped 2 bases, with 9 bases sitting between them. Germline loops: CDR1 SGHTA, CDR2 FQGNSA. CDR3 DNA sequence: TGTGCCAGCAGCTACACAGGGACTGGAAACACCATATATTTT. Translating gives CASSYTGTGNTIYF.

The chain couples TRBV11-2 to TRBJ2-7; 11 positions match TRBD1. Germline loops: CDR1 SGHAT, CDR2 FQNNGV. The V and J ends lost 0 bases and 5 bases, in that order; junction bases with no gene match: 3. The CDR3 sequence is 15 residues long. The CDR3 nucleotides read TGTGCCAGCAGCTTAGATTGGACAGGGGGCCACGAGCAGTACTTC. Translation: CASSLDWTGGHEQYF.

The gene calls are TRBV11-2 and TRBJ2-7, with TRBD1 as a possible D gene (5 bases). The germline gives CDR1 SGHAT, CDR2 FQNNGV. This CDR3 comprises 13 residues. Trimming left V 1 base short and J 2 bases short, with 6 bases between. This chain's CDR3 is CASSLAGTYEQYF. DNA for the CDR3: TGTGCCAGCAGCTTAGCAGGGACCTACGAGCAGTACTTC.